The source of this TCR beta chain is a study of T cell changes during pregnancy in multiple sclerosis. Germline V gene lookup returns CDR1 MDHEN and CDR2 SYDVKM. CDR3 length equals 13 residues. The V end lost 10 bases, the J end lost 9 bases, and 21 bases lay between the germline ends. This clone was detected only once. Data came from immunoSEQ multiplex PCR; TCRdb stores just in-frame clones and leaves some out. The sample has about 130,000 clones; about 96% are singletons. The sequencing used peripheral blood, collected after pregnancy. This clonotype was obtained from a female donor with multiple sclerosis, enrolled in a pregnancy study. The J gene is TRBJ1-2, the V gene TRBV28; D is possibly TRBD1 (5 bases). The CDR3 bases are TGTGCCAAAGAGCTCGCGGGGCCTTTTTGCTACACCTTC. Protein sequence: CAKELAGPFCYTF.